This is a list of T cell receptor beta chains from one sample in a study of neurological immune-mediated disorders. TCRdb used MiXCR to reprocess the 5' RACE reads, holding one entry per CDR3 protein. This sample yields over 55,000 distinct CDR3 sequences, of which around 10% are seen a single time; approximately 6.6% belongs to the top ten. The sequencing input was PBMCs. The source of these receptors is a male donor with HTLV-1-associated myelopathy (HAM/TSP). CDR3s leave out the opening cysteine and the closing phenylalanine or tryptophan. Clone size is shown for a subset of rows, as once, few, many or a class of expanded clone.

abundance,j_gene,v_gene,CDR3aa
many,TRBJ1-5,TRBV20-1,SAREFTGINQPQH
many,TRBJ2-7,TRBV18,ASSPPSGGGTHEQY
many,TRBJ1-1,TRBV12-3/TRBV12-4,ASRPQGANTEAF
many,TRBJ1-5,TRBV15,ATTRGNQPQH
many,TRBJ1-6,TRBV10-3,AISEGTRNSPLH
many,TRBJ1-1,TRBV20-1,SARDPGTGGVTEAF
many,TRBJ2-3,TRBV6-2/TRBV6-3,ASSYSIRGGLD
many,TRBJ2-1,TRBV5-1,ASSLRDRGTNEQF
many,TRBJ1-1,TRBV7-2,ASSLSGTGFFAEAF
few,TRBJ1-6,TRBV11-2,ASSSKDRTSYNSPLH
few,TRBJ2-2,TRBV28,ASSLWGQGTGELF
-,TRBJ1-5,TRBV5-6,ASSLWTAYSNQRQH
many,TRBJ2-3,TRBV5-1,ASSRGATDTQY
-,TRBJ2-5,TRBV5-1,ASSDPKQTQY
many,TRBJ2-7,TRBV7-9,ASSGTGPYEQY
many,TRBJ1-1,TRBV5-1,ASGQALNTEAF
many,TRBJ2-7,TRBV7-8,ASSPRYEQY
many,TRBJ1-5,TRBV5-1,ASSLGSINQPQH
many,TRBJ1-1,TRBV3-1,ASSQDFQLRPLGGERDTEAF
many,TRBJ2-5,TRBV7-2,ASSLAWRETQY
many,TRBJ1-1,TRBV5-1,ASSSAGYTEAF
-,TRBJ2-7,TRBV20-1,SARGQGFEQY
few,TRBJ1-6,TRBV5-6,ASNLRGINSPLH
many,TRBJ2-5,TRBV20-1,SARGTSGSYQETQY
many,TRBJ2-5,TRBV20-1,SARMTSSGGGETQY
many,TRBJ1-2,TRBV14,ASSRGQPLVYGYT
-,TRBJ2-7,TRBV21-1,ASSKEIRTAHEQY
many,TRBJ1-2,TRBV10-2,ASSESGQGAFHGYT
many,TRBJ1-5,TRBV6-6,ASSYTRESQPQH
-,TRBJ2-2,TRBV5-1,ASSFWWAVVIVHTGELF
many,TRBJ1-5,TRBV7-9,ASSLEGSGPQH
many,TRBJ2-7,TRBV3-1,ASSHRAGLNEQY
many,TRBJ1-1,TRBV10-3,AISPSGSTEAF
many,TRBJ2-2,TRBV29-1,SVAGGPNTGELF
many,TRBJ1-1,TRBV5-1,ASSLGKVNTEAF
many,TRBJ2-5,TRBV14,ASSQELGTVQETQY
many,TRBJ1-1,TRBV6-5,ASSYSGRMNTEAF
many,TRBJ1-2,TRBV21-1,ASSKLNTTGIRGYT
many,TRBJ1-1,TRBV5-1,ASSVTSNTEAS
many,TRBJ2-2,TRBV7-9,ASSSGHLNTGELF
many,TRBJ2-3,TRBV7-2,ASSWGQGSQY
many,TRBJ2-7,TRBV18,ASSPPGGYEQY
many,TRBJ1-2,TRBV4-2,ASSQEWRANYGYT
many,TRBJ2-3,TRBV10-1,ASSKAGYTDTQY
many,TRBJ2-5,TRBV3-1,ASITSGTQETQY
many,TRBJ2-2,TRBV6-2/TRBV6-3,ASSYPSGTPGELF
many,TRBJ1-6,TRBV7-9,ASSTGTAFNSPLH
-,TRBJ1-1,TRBV6-2/TRBV6-3,AGRYGVSEAF
many,TRBJ2-5,TRBV20-1,SAPRAGGQETQY
-,TRBJ1-1,TRBV2,ANSRRGRTEAF
many,TRBJ2-7,TRBV28,ASTGQVLGEQY
many,TRBJ1-6,TRBV27,ASLSTGYNSPLH
many,TRBJ1-1,TRBV7-3,ASSAQGNTEAF
many,TRBJ2-7,TRBV20-1,SAIPDGVRRDSYEQY
many,TRBJ2-7,TRBV20-1,SALTSGGSLYEQY
many,TRBJ1-1,TRBV29-1,SVREGSNTEAF
many,TRBJ2-1,TRBV6-2/TRBV6-3,ASSYGTSTAEQF